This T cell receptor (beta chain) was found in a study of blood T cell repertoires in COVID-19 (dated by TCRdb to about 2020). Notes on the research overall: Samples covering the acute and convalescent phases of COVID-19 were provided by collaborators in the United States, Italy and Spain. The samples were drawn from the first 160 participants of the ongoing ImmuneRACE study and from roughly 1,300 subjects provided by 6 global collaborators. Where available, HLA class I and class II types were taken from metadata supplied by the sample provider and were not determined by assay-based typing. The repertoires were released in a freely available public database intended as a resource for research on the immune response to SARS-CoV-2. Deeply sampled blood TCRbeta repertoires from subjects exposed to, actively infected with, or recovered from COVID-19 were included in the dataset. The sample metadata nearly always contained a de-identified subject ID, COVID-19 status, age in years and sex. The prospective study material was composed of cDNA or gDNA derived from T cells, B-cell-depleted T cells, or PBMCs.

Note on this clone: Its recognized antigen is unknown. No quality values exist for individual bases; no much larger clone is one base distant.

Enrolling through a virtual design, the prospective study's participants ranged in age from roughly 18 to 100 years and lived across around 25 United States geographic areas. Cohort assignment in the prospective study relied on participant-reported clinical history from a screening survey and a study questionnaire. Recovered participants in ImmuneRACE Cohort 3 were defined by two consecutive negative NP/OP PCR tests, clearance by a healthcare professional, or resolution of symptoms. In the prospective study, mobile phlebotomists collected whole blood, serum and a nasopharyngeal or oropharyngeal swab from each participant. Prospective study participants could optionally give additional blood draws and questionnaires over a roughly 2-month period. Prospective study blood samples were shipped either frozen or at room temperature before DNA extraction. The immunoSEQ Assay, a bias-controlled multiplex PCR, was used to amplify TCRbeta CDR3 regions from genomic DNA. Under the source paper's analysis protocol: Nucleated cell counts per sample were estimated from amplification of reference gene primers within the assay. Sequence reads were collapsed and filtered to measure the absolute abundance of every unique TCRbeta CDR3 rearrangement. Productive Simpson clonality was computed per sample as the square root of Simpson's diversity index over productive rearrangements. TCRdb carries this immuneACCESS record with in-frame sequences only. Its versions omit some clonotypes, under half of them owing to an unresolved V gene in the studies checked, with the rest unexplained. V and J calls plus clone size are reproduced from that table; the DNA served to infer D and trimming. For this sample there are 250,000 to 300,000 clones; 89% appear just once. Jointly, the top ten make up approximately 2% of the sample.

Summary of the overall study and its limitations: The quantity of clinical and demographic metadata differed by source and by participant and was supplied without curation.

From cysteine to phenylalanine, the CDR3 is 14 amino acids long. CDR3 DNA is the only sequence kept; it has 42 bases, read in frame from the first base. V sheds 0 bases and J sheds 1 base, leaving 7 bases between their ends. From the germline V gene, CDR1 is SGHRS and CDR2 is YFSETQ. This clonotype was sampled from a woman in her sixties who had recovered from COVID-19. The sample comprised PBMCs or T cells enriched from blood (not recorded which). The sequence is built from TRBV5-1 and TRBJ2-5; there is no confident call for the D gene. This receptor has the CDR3 CASSLVVVQETQYF. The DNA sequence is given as TGCGCCAGCAGCTTGGTGGTAGTCCAAGAGACCCAGTACTTC.